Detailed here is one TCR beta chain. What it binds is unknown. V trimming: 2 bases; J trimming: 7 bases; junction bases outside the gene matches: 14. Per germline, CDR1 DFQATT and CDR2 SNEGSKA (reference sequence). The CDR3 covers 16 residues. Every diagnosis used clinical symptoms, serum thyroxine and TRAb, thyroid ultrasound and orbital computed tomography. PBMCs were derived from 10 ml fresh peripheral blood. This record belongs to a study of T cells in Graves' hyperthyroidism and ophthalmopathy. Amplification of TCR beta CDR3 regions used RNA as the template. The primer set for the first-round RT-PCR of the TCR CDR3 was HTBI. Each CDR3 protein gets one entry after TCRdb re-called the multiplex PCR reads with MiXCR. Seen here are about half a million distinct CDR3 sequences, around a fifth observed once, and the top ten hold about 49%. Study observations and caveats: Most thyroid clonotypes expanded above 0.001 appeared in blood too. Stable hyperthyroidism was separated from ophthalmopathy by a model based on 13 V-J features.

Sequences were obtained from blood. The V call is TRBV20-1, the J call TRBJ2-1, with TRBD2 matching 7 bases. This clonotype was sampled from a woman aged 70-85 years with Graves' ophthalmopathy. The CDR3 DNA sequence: TGCAGTGCTAGAAAAACTAGCGCTAGTAAATTTAATGAGCAGTTCTTC. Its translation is CSARKTSASKFNEQFF.